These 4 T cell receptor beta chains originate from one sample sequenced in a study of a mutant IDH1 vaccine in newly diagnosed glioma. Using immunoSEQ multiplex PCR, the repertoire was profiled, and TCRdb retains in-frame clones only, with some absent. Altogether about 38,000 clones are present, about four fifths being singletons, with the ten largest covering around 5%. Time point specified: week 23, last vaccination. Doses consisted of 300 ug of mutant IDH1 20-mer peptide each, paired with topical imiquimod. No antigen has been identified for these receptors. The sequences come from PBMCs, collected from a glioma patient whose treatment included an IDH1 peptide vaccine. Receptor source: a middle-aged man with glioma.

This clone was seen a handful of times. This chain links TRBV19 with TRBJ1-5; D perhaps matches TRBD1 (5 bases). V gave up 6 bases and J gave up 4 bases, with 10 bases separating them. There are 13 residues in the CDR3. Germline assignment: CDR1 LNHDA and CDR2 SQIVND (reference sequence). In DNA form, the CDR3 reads TGTGCCAGTAGCAGGGAGAGAAATCAGCCCCAGCATTTT. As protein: CASSRERNQPQHF.

Here the CDR3 DNA reads TGTGCCAGCAGCCCCCAGGGACAATACGAGCAGTACTTC. Protein sequence: CASSPQGQYEQYF. The genes are TRBV6-6 and TRBJ2-7; D might be TRBD1 (6 bases). V shed 6 bases and J shed 4 bases, with 13 bases lying between them. Per the germline V gene, CDR1 is MNHNY and CDR2 is SVGAGI (reference sequence). The CDR3 runs to 13 residues.

In DNA, the CDR3 is TGTGCCAGTAGTAGTGACAGGGGCGGGACAGATACGCAGTATTTT. Residues: CASSSDRGGTDTQYF. The V call is TRBV19, the J call TRBJ2-3, with TRBD1 matching over 8 bases. Germline V gene lookup returns CDR1 LNHDA and CDR2 SQIVND (reference sequence). The CDR3 runs to 15 residues. V trimming: 4 bases; J trimming: 3 bases; junction bases outside the gene matches: 6.

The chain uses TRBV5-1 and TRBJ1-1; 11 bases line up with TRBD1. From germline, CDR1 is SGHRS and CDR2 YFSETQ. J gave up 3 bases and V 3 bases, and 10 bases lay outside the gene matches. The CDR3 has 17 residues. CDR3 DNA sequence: TGCGCCAGCAGCTACGGACAGGGGGCGCCGGGGCACACTGAAGCTTTCTTT. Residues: CASSYGQGAPGHTEAFF.